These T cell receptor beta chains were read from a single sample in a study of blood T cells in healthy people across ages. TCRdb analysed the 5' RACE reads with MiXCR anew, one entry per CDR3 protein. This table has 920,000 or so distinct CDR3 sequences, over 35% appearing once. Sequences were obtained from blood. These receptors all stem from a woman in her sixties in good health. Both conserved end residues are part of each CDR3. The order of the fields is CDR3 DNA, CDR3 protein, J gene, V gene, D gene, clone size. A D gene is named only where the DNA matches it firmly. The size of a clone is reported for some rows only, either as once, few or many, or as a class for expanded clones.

TGTGCCAGCACTTCCCGGGGGGAGAGCTCCTACAATGAGCAGTTCTTC CASTSRGESSYNEQFF TRBJ2-1 TRBV6-5 TRBD2 few
TGTGCCAGCAGCTTACGCCGGGACAGGGTAAAGATGAATGAGCAGTTCTTC CASSLRRDRVKMNEQFF TRBJ2-1 TRBV7-8 TRBD1 -
TGTGCCAGCAGCTTACAACAGGGGACGAACACTGAAGCTTTCTTT CASSLQQGTNTEAFF TRBJ1-1 TRBV11-1 TRBD1 once
TGCAGTGCAGGGGTCCGCGCAGATACGCAGTATTTT CSAGVRADTQYF TRBJ2-3 TRBV20-1 - -
TGTGCCAGCAAGGCTAGGACGGCCGCGGCAGATACGCAGTATTTT CASKARTAAADTQYF TRBJ2-3 TRBV27 - -
TGTGCCAGCAGCCAAGAACGGCGGTCCTACAATGAGCAGTTCTTC CASSQERRSYNEQFF TRBJ2-1 TRBV4-2 - -
TGTGCCAGCACCCGGGAGTTAACAGATACGCAGTATTTT CASTRELTDTQYF TRBJ2-3 TRBV2 - -
TGTGCCAGCAGCCCGCCGGGGCGTGCGGACATTCAGTACTTC CASSPPGRADIQYF TRBJ2-4 TRBV7-9 - many
TGTGCCTCCCAACGGGCTACGGGAGGCTACAATGAGCAGTTCTTC CASQRATGGYNEQFF TRBJ2-1 TRBV28 TRBD2 -
TGTGCCAGCAGCGTAGAACATTGGAGCGTGGAGCAGTACTTC CASSVEHWSVEQYF TRBJ2-5 TRBV9 - -
TGTGCCAGCAGTGTCCGGACAGGGAGGGCCAAAAACATTCAGTACTTC CASSVRTGRAKNIQYF TRBJ2-4 TRBV6-4 TRBD1 -
TGTGCCAGCAGTTTATCAGCGGGCAGCACAGATATGCAGTATTTT CASSLSAGSTDMQYF TRBJ2-3 TRBV27 - -
TGTGCCAGCAGTTCCATGGGGGTGGGACTAGCGATGCACTACGAGCAGTACTTC CASSSMGVGLAMHYEQYF TRBJ2-7 TRBV27 TRBD2 -
TGTGCCATTGGATATTCGGGTGAGCAGTTCTTC CAIGYSGEQFF TRBJ2-1 TRBV6-6 - -
TGCGCCAGCAGCTTGGAACCTCGTGGCACCGGGGAGCTGTTTTTT CASSLEPRGTGELFF TRBJ2-2 TRBV5-1 - -
TGTGCCAGCAGCGAGGGGGTTTACGTTCTGTTCTTC CASSEGVYVLFF TRBJ2-1 TRBV12-3/TRBV12-4 - -
TGTGCCAGCAGTTTTATAGGACAGGCTTTCTACGAGCAGTACTTC CASSFIGQAFYEQYF TRBJ2-7 TRBV12-3/TRBV12-4 TRBD1 few
TGTGCCAGTAGTATCGGACAGCAAGAGACCCAGTACTTC CASSIGQQETQYF TRBJ2-5 TRBV19 - -
TGTGCCAGCAGCTGGGTCCAAGAGACCCAGTACTTC CASSWVQETQYF TRBJ2-5 TRBV7-9 - -
TGTGCCTGGAACGCGGACAGGGGCCTAAACTATGGCTACACCTTC CAWNADRGLNYGYTF TRBJ1-2 TRBV30 TRBD1 -
TGCAGCCTAGTAGGGGGTCTCGGGGGGGACTACAATGAGCAGTTCTTC CSLVGGLGGDYNEQFF TRBJ2-1 TRBV29-1 TRBD2 few
TGTGCCAGCAGCCCGTGGCTAGCGGGAGGCCCCAATGAGCAGTTCTTC CASSPWLAGGPNEQFF TRBJ2-1 TRBV7-2 TRBD2 few
TGTGCCAGCAGTGAGCAGCCGAACACCGGGGAGCTGTTTTTT CASSEQPNTGELFF TRBJ2-2 TRBV6-4 - -
TGTGCCAGCAGCAAAAGAGGGGTGAGCTACGAGCAGTACTTC CASSKRGVSYEQYF TRBJ2-7 TRBV21-1 - -
TGTGCCACCAGCAGAGATGTCGAGGCGCCATATGGCTACACCTTC CATSRDVEAPYGYTF TRBJ1-2 TRBV15 - -
TGTGCCAGCAGCTTAGCCCAGGACAATGAGCAGTTCTTC CASSLAQDNEQFF TRBJ2-1 TRBV11-2 - few
TGTGCCAGCAGCGCCGACGGATCCTACAAGCAGTACTTC CASSADGSYKQYF TRBJ2-4 TRBV9 - -
TGCAGCGTGGACAGTACCTACGAGCAGTACTTC CSVDSTYEQYF TRBJ2-7 TRBV29-1 - -
TGTGCCAGCAGCCCCCTTAAGGCAGGGGTGAACGAGCAGTACTTC CASSPLKAGVNEQYF TRBJ2-7 TRBV11-2 - -
TGTACCAGCGTGCCAGGTCGGCGACAGCCTCAAGAGACCCAGTACTTC CTSVPGRRQPQETQYF TRBJ2-5 TRBV7-9 - -
TGCAGCGCCTCGACAGATACCTACGAGCAGTACTTC CSASTDTYEQYF TRBJ2-7 TRBV29-1 - -
TGCAGTGCTAGTAAACAGGGTCCGGCCAACGTCCTGACTTTC CSASKQGPANVLTF TRBJ2-6 TRBV20-1 - -
TGTGCCAGCAGTGAAGTCCCGGGACAGGGGGCTGGGAATGAGCAGTTCTTC CASSEVPGQGAGNEQFF TRBJ2-1 TRBV6-1 TRBD1 -
TGCAGTGCTATAAAGAGCTCCTACGAGCAGTACTTC CSAIKSSYEQYF TRBJ2-7 TRBV20-1 - few
TGTGCCAGCAGTGGACGGCTCTACGAGCAGTACTTC CASSGRLYEQYF TRBJ2-7 TRBV25-1 - -
TGTGCCATCAGTCAGGACATCTATGGCTACACCTTC CAISQDIYGYTF TRBJ1-2 TRBV10-3 - -